A selection of T cell receptor beta chains follows, all from one sample in a study of early T cells in non-severe SARS-CoV-2 infection. MiXCR was run by TCRdb on the 5' RACE reads, yielding one entry per CDR3 protein. The sample has 81,000 or so distinct CDR3 sequences, about 12% seen once. Material: whole blood. The receptors come from an adult who was a healthcare worker with PCR-confirmed SARS-CoV-2 infection or an uninfected control (not recorded which). The conserved cysteine and the conserved F or W are not part of the CDR3 here.

v_call	j_call	cdr3_aa
TRBV28	TRBJ2-7	ASRGSGSYEQY
TRBV11-2	TRBJ1-5	ASSTFSNQPQH
TRBV5-4	TRBJ2-2	ASSFSGRAPGELF
TRBV10-2	TRBJ2-6	ASSEPPSGANVLT
TRBV28	TRBJ2-5	ASCWTSSQETQY
TRBV18	TRBJ1-5	ASSPSIGNQPQH
TRBV7-6	TRBJ2-1	ASSSGRASYNEQF
TRBV24-1	TRBJ2-1	ATSDPTYNEQF
TRBV5-5	TRBJ2-2	ASRTGRVNTGELF
TRBV28	TRBJ2-3	ASTSGRGEDTQY
TRBV5-4	TRBJ1-1	ASSLGSGSADTEAF
TRBV5-1	TRBJ1-3	ASSSGALSGNTIY
TRBV29-1	TRBJ2-5	SVEDPPGGLQETQY
TRBV11-2	TRBJ2-5	ASSYQGTGLGETQY
TRBV5-5	TRBJ2-6	ASSLQELGANVLT
TRBV20-1	TRBJ1-2	SAGGYRDGYT
TRBV5-8	TRBJ2-1	ASSLLSGRGNEQF
TRBV5-5	TRBJ1-1	ASSLGTGVPEAF
TRBV5-6	TRBJ1-5	ASSFSGGGQPQH
TRBV20-1	TRBJ2-7	SGTSGTPPYEQY
TRBV6-6	TRBJ1-2	ASSGQGKRGYT
TRBV20-1	TRBJ1-4	STSQGAGEKLF
TRBV11-2	TRBJ2-3	ASSLMTSRSTDTQY
TRBV14	TRBJ2-1	ASSQSAGNEQF
TRBV12-3/TRBV12-4	TRBJ2-3	ATQGPGLATDTQY
TRBV7-6	TRBJ1-4	ATGLVDGGKLF
TRBV19	TRBJ1-4	ASSSMRGTREKLF
TRBV28	TRBJ2-1	ASSSPGLAGGSYNEQF
TRBV5-1	TRBJ2-1	ASSFAAARGNEQF
TRBV12-3/TRBV12-4	TRBJ2-2	TSSFALAGNTGELF
TRBV29-1	TRBJ2-1	SVIQGSHHNEQF
TRBV6-1	TRBJ2-1	ASRPRDLYNEQF
TRBV28	TRBJ2-7	ASSLGPPEQY
TRBV30	TRBJ2-7	AWASGAKGEQY
TRBV29-1	TRBJ1-4	SVALDEPAYEKLF
TRBV10-3	TRBJ2-1	AISSSDRNEQF
TRBV2	TRBJ2-3	AGSRQGADTQY
TRBV4-1	TRBJ1-1	ASSQDRVGRMNTEAF
TRBV28	TRBJ2-5	ASTHPPQETQY
TRBV29-1	TRBJ2-5	SVTRGQETQY
TRBV11-2	TRBJ2-3	ASNPLLGDWRTDTQY
TRBV18	TRBJ1-1	ASSPNRANTEAF
TRBV13	TRBJ2-1	ASSLMGQVDQEQF
TRBV27	TRBJ2-2	ASKDSARSGELF
TRBV5-1	TRBJ2-7	ASSLHSQPYEQY
TRBV10-3	TRBJ2-1	AISPTNNEQF
TRBV29-1	TRBJ2-1	SVTRAGGWYEQF
TRBV14	TRBJ1-1	ASSTAGGGRRTEAF